Presented here are 5 T cell receptor beta chains from one specimen sequenced in a study of blood T cell repertoires in COVID-19. Only in-frame clones appear in the TCRdb table, and some are missing; sequencing was by immunoSEQ multiplex PCR. The sample consists of 200,000 to 250,000 clones, roughly 84% of them appearing once. Input material: peripheral blood. The source is a woman of 80 years or more with acute or convalescent COVID-19.

The chain has TRBV5-1 and TRBJ1-3; 10 bases agree with TRBD1. Germline-derived CDR1 and CDR2 are SGHRS and YFSETQ. The trim removed 3 bases at V and 0 bases at J, leaving 3 bases unmatched. The CDR3 is 16 amino acids. The CDR3 sequence is CASSSGTGVSGNTIYF. In nucleotides, the CDR3 is TGCGCCAGCAGCTCCGGGACAGGGGTCTCTGGAAACACCATATATTTT.

CDR3 sequence (DNA): TGCGCCAGCAGCCCAGGACAGGGAGGGACCAATCAGCCCCAGCATTTT. It encodes CASSPGQGGTNQPQHF. The chain joins TRBV4-1 to TRBJ1-5; 8 bases map to TRBD1. Germline assignment: CDR1 MGHRA and CDR2 YSYEKL. The V and J ends lost 4 bases and 3 bases, in that order; junction bases with no gene match: 8. The CDR3 loop spans 16 amino acids.

The chain couples TRBV9 to TRBJ1-3; D uncertain. This CDR3 is 16 amino acids long. With 0 bases removed from V and 4 bases from J, the gap between germline ends came to 14 bases. CDR1 is SGDLS and CDR2 is YYNGEE in the germline V gene. In nucleotides, the CDR3 is TGTGCCAGCAGCGTAGAATCGGGTAATGCGGGAAACACCATATATTTT. This sequence encodes CASSVESGNAGNTIYF.

The V and J genes are TRBV4-1 and TRBJ2-7; 7 positions match TRBD1. This CDR3 contains 13 residues. CDR1 is MGHRA and CDR2 is YSYEKL in the germline V gene. The J segment lost 12 bases and the V segment lost 0 bases, leaving 8 bases of the junction unmatched. In DNA form, the CDR3 reads TGCGCCAGCAGCCAAGATGTTCGACAGGGCTCGTACTTC. Residues: CASSQDVRQGSYF.

To note about this clone: The same CDR3 also results from other DNA sequences found in this sample. The chain carries TRBV19 and TRBJ1-1; no reliable D call. The germline V gene encodes CDR1 LNHDA and CDR2 SQIVND (reference sequence). The V end lost 0 bases, the J end lost 3 bases, and 5 bases lay between the germline ends. This CDR3 comprises 13 residues. The CDR3 DNA is TGTGCCAGTAGTATAGATCGCGACACTGAAGCTTTCTTT. It encodes CASSIDRDTEAFF.